Presented here are 12 T cell receptor beta chains from one specimen sequenced in a study of blood T cell repertoires in COVID-19. The assay was immunoSEQ multiplex PCR, and TCRdb's table has in-frame clones only and misses some. The sample has approximately 280,000 clones, roughly 86% seen once; the top ten hold about 2.6%. Sequencing used PBMCs or T cells enriched from blood (not recorded which). These receptors all come from a woman aged 18-29 years who had recovered from COVID-19.

The V gene is TRBV7-9, the J gene TRBJ2-1, with 9 nucleotides matching TRBD2. The CDR3 extends over 15 amino acids. Germline loops: CDR1 SEHNR, CDR2 FQNEAQ (reference sequence). The junction had 9 bases not matched to a gene; V was cut back by 6 bases and J by 6 bases. CDR3 nucleotide sequence: TGTGCCAGCAGACCGGGACTAGCTTCCGTCAATGAGCAGTTCTTC. It translates to CASRPGLASVNEQFF.

The J gene is TRBJ2-2, the V gene TRBV5-4; 9 nucleotides match TRBD2. The CDR3 has 16 amino acids. In germline, CDR1 is SGHNT, CDR2 YYREEE (reference sequence). V was clipped by 3 bases and J by 4 bases; unmatched bases: 7. The CDR3 DNA reads TGTGCCAGCAGCTCTATAGCGGGAGAATTCACCGGGGAGCTGTTTTTT. This translates into CASSSIAGEFTGELFF.

The rearrangement links TRBV5-4 to TRBJ2-5; 10 nucleotides align to TRBD2. This CDR3 spans 15 amino acids. The junction had 6 bases not matched to a gene; V was cut back by 4 bases and J by 3 bases. CDR1 is SGHNT, CDR2 YYREEE, per germline (reference sequence). CDR3 region: CASSGAGGREETQYF. The CDR3 region has the DNA TGTGCCAGCAGCGGAGCGGGGGGGCGGGAAGAGACCCAGTACTTC.

The rearrangement links TRBV5-6 to TRBJ1-6; TRBD1 aligns across 8 bases. There are 16 residues in the CDR3. V lost 4 bases to trimming and J lost 9 bases; unmatched junction nucleotides: 12. Germline CDR1 is SGHDT and CDR2 is YYEEEE. The CDR3 region has the DNA TGTGCCAGCAGCCCCAGGACAGGGACCGGTTTTTCACCCCTCCACTTT. It translates to CASSPRTGTGFSPLHF.

This clone has more than one count but fewer than ten. J is TRBJ2-2 and V is TRBV5-1, with 7 bases that match TRBD1. Trimming took 2 bases from V and 4 from J; bases not matched to a gene: 5. This CDR3 is built from 15 residues. Per the germline V gene, CDR1 is SGHRS and CDR2 is YFSETQ. The CDR3 coding sequence is TGCGCCAGCAGCTTACAGGGGTCAGGCACCGGGGAGCTGTTTTTT. It is translated as CASSLQGSGTGELFF. The entire variable domain, with the rest obtained from reference TRBV5-1 and TRBJ2-2, is as follows: KAGVTQTPRYLIKTRGQQVTLSCSPISGHRSVSWYQQTPGQGLQFLFEYFSETQRNKGNFPGRFSGRQFSNSRSEMNVSTLELGDSALYLCASSLQGSGTGELFFGEGSRLTVL.

This chain links TRBV14 with TRBJ2-7, with D possibly TRBD2 on 6 matching bases. From germline, CDR1 is SGHDN and CDR2 FVKESK. The CDR3 length is 14 residues. Trimming cost V 0 bases and J 0 bases, with 6 bases left between them. CDR3 nucleotide sequence: TGTGCCAGCAGCCAAGAGGACTACTCCTACGAGCAGTACTTC. It translates to CASSQEDYSYEQYF.

This clone has only a few counts. The V call is TRBV2, the J call TRBJ1-6; maybe TRBD1 (5 bases). Germline V gene lookup returns CDR1 SNHLY and CDR2 FYNNEI. Trimming took 6 bases from V and 5 from J, leaving 14 bases between them. The CDR3 extends over 15 amino acids. The CDR3 nucleotides read TGTGCCAGCAGGCGGGGGATCCCACATAATTCACCCCTCCACTTT. This sequence encodes CASRRGIPHNSPLHF.

V is TRBV2 and J is TRBJ1-1; D uncertain. V lost 5 bases and J lost 0, with 16 bases in between. The germline V gene encodes CDR1 SNHLY and CDR2 FYNNEI. CDR3 size: 16 residues. The CDR3 region has the DNA TGTGCCAGCAGTTTCGGGGAGGTGAGGATGAACACTGAAGCTTTCTTT. Its protein is CASSFGEVRMNTEAFF.

The table lists this clone with a count of one. The chain links TRBV4-1 to TRBJ2-2; 7 bases map to TRBD1. The V gene end was trimmed by 3 bases and the J gene end by 0 bases; junction bases not matched to a gene: 10. The CDR3 loop spans 18 amino acids. Germline-derived CDR1 and CDR2 are MGHRA and YSYEKL. The CDR3 region is CASSQSPDRVTNTGELFF. The CDR3 coding sequence is TGCGCCAGCAGCCAGAGCCCCGACAGGGTGACGAACACCGGGGAGCTGTTTTTT.

This sequence joins TRBV9 and TRBJ2-1; 8 bases are shared with TRBD2. CDR3 length equals 15 residues. The germline CDR1 and CDR2 sequences are SGDLS and YYNGEE. V lost 3 bases, J lost 2 bases, and 4 bases stayed unmatched. The CDR3 DNA reads as TGTGCCAGCAGCGATAGCGGGATCGCCTACAATGAGCAGTTCTTC. Translation gives CASSDSGIAYNEQFF.

The chain uses TRBV6-4 and TRBJ1-5; 8 bases map to TRBD1. With V trimmed by 8 bases and J by 1 base, 7 bases remained unmatched. Germline assignment: CDR1 MRHNA and CDR2 SNTAGT. The CDR3 has 15 amino acids. CDR3 sequence: CASGDRMRSNQPQHF. The CDR3 DNA is TGTGCCAGCGGGGACAGGATGAGGAGCAATCAGCCCCAGCATTTT.

The V and J genes are TRBV30 and TRBJ1-2; TRBD1 agrees at 9 bases. The CDR3 consists of 11 residues. With 5 bases clipped from V and 8 bases from J, the junction kept 3 bases outside the gene matches. In germline, CDR1 is GTSNPN, CDR2 SVGIG (reference sequence). The CDR3 protein is CAWGTGSGYTF. The CDR3 nucleotides are TGTGCCTGGGGGACAGGGTCGGGCTACACCTTC.